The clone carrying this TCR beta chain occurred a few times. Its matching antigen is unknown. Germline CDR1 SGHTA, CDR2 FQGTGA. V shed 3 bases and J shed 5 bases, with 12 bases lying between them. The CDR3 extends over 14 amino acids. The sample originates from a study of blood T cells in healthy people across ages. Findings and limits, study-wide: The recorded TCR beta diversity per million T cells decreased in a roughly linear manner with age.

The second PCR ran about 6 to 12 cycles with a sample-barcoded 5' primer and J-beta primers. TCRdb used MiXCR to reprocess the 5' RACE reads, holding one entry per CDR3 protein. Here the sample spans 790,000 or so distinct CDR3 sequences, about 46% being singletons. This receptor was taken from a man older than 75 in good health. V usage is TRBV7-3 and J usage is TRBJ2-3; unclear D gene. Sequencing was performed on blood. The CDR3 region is CASSLALVGDTQYF. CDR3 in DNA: TGTGCCAGCAGCTTGGCACTCGTAGGAGATACGCAGTATTTT.